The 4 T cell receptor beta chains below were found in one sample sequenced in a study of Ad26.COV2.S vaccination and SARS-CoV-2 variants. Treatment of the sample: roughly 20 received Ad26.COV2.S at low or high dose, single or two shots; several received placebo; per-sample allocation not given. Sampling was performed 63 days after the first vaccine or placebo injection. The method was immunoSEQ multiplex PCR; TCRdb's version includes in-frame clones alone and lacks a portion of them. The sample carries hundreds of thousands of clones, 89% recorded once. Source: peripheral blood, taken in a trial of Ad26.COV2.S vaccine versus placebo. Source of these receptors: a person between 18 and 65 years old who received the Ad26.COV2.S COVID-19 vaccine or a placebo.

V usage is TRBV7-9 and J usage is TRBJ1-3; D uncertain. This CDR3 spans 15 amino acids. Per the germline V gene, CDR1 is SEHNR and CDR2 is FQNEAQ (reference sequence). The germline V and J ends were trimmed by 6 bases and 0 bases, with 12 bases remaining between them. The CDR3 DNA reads TGTGCCAGCAGACTCGACCGACTCTCTGGAAACACCATATATTTT. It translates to CASRLDRLSGNTIYF. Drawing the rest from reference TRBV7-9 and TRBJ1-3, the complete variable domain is DTGVSQNPRHKITKRGQNVTFRCDPISEHNRLYWYRQTLGQGPEFLTYFQNEAQLEKSRLLSDRFSAERPKGSFSTLEIQRTEQGDSAMYLCASRLDRLSGNTIYFGEGSWLTVV.

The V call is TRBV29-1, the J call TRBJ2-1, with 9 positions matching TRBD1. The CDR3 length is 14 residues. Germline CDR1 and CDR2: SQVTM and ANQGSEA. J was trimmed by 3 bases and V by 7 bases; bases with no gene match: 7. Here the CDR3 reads CSGGPGQGYNEQFF. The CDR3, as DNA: TGCAGCGGTGGGCCGGGACAGGGCTACAATGAGCAGTTCTTC.

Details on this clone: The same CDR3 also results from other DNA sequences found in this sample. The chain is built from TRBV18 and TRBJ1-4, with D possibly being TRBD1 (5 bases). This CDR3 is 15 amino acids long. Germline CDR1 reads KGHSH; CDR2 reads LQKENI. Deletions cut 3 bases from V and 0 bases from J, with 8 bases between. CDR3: CASSPRGSTNEKLFF. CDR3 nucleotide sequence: TGTGCCAGCTCACCGCGGGGGTCAACTAATGAAAAACTGTTTTTT.

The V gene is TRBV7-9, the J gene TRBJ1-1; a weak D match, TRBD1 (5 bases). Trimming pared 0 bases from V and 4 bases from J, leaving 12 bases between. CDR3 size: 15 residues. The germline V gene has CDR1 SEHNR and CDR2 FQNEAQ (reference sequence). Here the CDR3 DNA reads TGTGCCAGCAGCTTAGCGAAAGGGGCGGTCACTGAAGCTTTCTTT. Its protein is CASSLAKGAVTEAFF.